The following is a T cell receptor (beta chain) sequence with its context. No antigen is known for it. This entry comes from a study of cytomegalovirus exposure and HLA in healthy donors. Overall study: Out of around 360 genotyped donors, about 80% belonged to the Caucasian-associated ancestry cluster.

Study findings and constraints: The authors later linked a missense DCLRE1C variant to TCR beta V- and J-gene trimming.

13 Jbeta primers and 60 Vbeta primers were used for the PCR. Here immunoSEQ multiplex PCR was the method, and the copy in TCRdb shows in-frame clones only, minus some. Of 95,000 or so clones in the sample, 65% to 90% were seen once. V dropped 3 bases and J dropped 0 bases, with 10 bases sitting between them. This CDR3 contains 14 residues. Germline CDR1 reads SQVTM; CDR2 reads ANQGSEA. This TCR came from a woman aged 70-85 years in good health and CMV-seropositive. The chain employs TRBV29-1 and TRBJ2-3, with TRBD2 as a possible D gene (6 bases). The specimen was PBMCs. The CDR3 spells CSVDGGDSTDTQYF. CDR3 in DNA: TGCAGCGTTGATGGAGGGGATAGCACAGATACGCAGTATTTT.